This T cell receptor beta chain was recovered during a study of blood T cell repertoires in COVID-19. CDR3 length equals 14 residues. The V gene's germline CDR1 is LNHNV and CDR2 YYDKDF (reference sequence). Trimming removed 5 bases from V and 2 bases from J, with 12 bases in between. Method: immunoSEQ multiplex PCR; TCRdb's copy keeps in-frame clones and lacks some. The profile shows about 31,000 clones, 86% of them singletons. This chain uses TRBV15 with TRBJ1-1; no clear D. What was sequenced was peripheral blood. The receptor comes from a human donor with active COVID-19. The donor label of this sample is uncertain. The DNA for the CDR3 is TGTGCCACCAGCCCCGATGGAGTTAACACTGAAGCTTTCTTT. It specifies CATSPDGVNTEAFF.